There are a few counts of the clone carrying this TCR delta chain. The target antigen is unknown. The mismatch at residue 4 between this DNA's translation and the TCRdb protein of a much larger clone likely reflects a read error; the protein shown is translated from the DNA. TRG and TRD sequences were obtained from every sorted gammadelta sample. TCRdb applied CATT to the multiplex PCR reads for clone calling. In the table there are 75,000 to 100,000 delta-chain clones, roughly 1.4% of which are singletons. The record originates from a study of γδ T cells in repeated Plasmodium falciparum infection. Study-level points and caveats: Vgamma9/Vdelta2+ T cells showed a stable polyclonal repertoire with shared TCRgamma sequences.

Bulk repertoires came from Vgamma9/Vdelta2+ or Vdelta2-negative gammadelta T cells flow-sorted from PBMC. The CDR3 contains 16 residues. With 6 bases clipped from V and 0 bases from J, the junction kept 8 bases outside the gene matches. Germline-derived CDR1 and CDR2 are GEAIGNYY and EKD. The sequenced sample was gamma-delta T cells from blood. The genes are TRDV2 and TRDJ1; 11 nucleotides line up with TRDD3. The sequence came from a pool of human donors (malaria-infected and uninfected, not separated). The CDR3 is CACNLLGDRYTDKLIF. For the CDR3, the DNA is TGTGCCTGTAACTTACTGGGGGATAGGTACACCGATAAACTCATCTTT.